The 13 T cell receptor beta chains in this list originate from one sample, sequenced in a study of T cells in Graves' hyperthyroidism and ophthalmopathy. Template material for amplifying TCR beta CDR3 regions consisted of RNA transcripts. HTBI primers drove first-round RT-PCR of the TCR CDR3. TCRdb re-called the multiplex PCR reads through MiXCR, storing one row per CDR3 protein. The sample gives 600,000 or so distinct CDR3 sequences, about a sixth of which show up once; 3.8% is in the top ten. Sequenced sample: blood. These receptors came from a woman aged 25-40 years with Graves' hyperthyroidism.

This chain links TRBV5-1 with TRBJ1-5; D perhaps matches TRBD1 (6 bases). This CDR3 spans 13 amino acids. The germline V gene has CDR1 SGHRS and CDR2 YFSETQ. V lost 3 bases to trimming and J lost 8 bases, with 12 bases between them. The CDR3 spells CASSSGGGEPQHF. As DNA, the CDR3 is TGCGCCAGCAGCTCTGGTGGGGGCGAGCCCCAGCATTTT.

This clonotype appeared a few times. The chain recombines TRBV20-1 with TRBJ2-5; 12 bases align to TRBD2. Germline CDR1 reads DFQATT; CDR2 reads SNEGSKA (reference sequence). Trimming cost V 6 bases and J 4 bases; bases outside gene matches: 6. The CDR3 covers 14 residues. The CDR3 reads CSAKLAGGSETQYF. The DNA of the CDR3 is TGCAGTGCAAAACTAGCGGGAGGTTCAGAGACCCAGTACTTC.

This clonotype was recorded many times. The CDR3 sequence is CASSQYGPKVGEQYF. The DNA for the CDR3 is TGTGCCAGCAGCCAATACGGGCCCAAGGTTGGCGAGCAGTACTTC. V is TRBV16 and J is TRBJ2-7; no clear D gene. Trimming pared 1 base from V and 6 bases from J, leaving 16 bases between. The CDR3 is made up of 15 amino acids. Germline assignment: CDR1 KGHSY and CDR2 FQNENV.

The chain couples TRBV5-1 to TRBJ2-7; the D gene is possibly TRBD2 (5 bases). Germline loops: CDR1 SGHRS, CDR2 YFSETQ. V lost 0 bases and J lost 6, with 22 bases in between. The CDR3 is 17 amino acids. The CDR3 DNA follows: TGCGCCAGCAGCTTGGTGCCCCTAGGGATGCGAGGAGGCGAGCAGTACTTC. Its translation: CASSLVPLGMRGGEQYF.

The J gene is TRBJ2-7, the V gene TRBV10-3, with a tentative D call TRBD2 (5 bases). V was shortened by 3 bases and J by 6 bases, with 15 bases between the two germline ends. Germline CDR1 and CDR2: ENHRY and SYGVKD. The CDR3 consists of 14 residues. The CDR3 sequence is CAISDEGPRGEQYF. CDR3 bases: TGTGCCATCAGTGATGAGGGCCCCCGCGGCGAGCAGTACTTC.

The chain carries TRBV15 and TRBJ2-3, with a weak D call TRBD1 (5 bases). CDR3 length: 13 residues. V shed 5 bases and J shed 3 bases, with 9 bases lying between them. In germline, CDR1 is LNHNV, CDR2 YYDKDF (reference sequence). The CDR3 reads CATSARDTDTQYF. The DNA of the CDR3 is TGTGCCACCAGCGCCAGGGATACAGATACGCAGTATTTT.

This clonotype was picked up a small number of times. This sequence joins TRBV5-1 and TRBJ2-2; TRBD2 might be the D (5 bases). The CDR3 totals 16 residues. In germline, CDR1 is SGHRS, CDR2 YFSETQ. V lost 4 bases to trimming and J lost 5 bases, with 18 bases between them. The CDR3, as DNA: TGCGCCAGCAGCCCGGGATTCGGAGCACTTACCGGGGAGCTGTTTTTT. Translating gives CASSPGFGALTGELFF.

The sample holds many counts of this clonotype. This chain links TRBV12-3 or TRBV12-4 with TRBJ2-7; D possibly corresponds to TRBD2 (5 bases). CDR3 size: 15 residues. Trimming took 6 bases from V and 4 from J, leaving 19 bases between them. Here the CDR3 reads CASSHSPAELYEQYF. Here the CDR3 DNA reads TGTGCCAGCAGCCACTCCCCAGCGGAGTTGTACGAGCAGTACTTC.

This clonotype has at least ten counts. The chain uses TRBV28 and TRBJ2-3; unclear D gene. V shed 5 bases and J shed 8 bases, with 17 bases lying between them. The CDR3 consists of 14 residues. Germline V gene data show CDR1 as MDHEN and CDR2 as SYDVKM. The CDR3 sequence is CASSRSGAQRTQYF. The CDR3 region has the DNA TGTGCCAGCAGTCGTTCCGGAGCACAGCGTACGCAGTATTTT.

In this sample, this clonotype turned up many times. This chain connects TRBV20-1 to TRBJ2-7, with a weak D call TRBD2 (5 bases). In germline, CDR1 is DFQATT, CDR2 SNEGSKA (reference sequence). There are 16 residues in the CDR3. Trimming left V 0 bases short and J 2 bases short, with 17 bases between. CDR3 loop: CSARDPQSGQPYEQYF. CDR3 bases: TGCAGTGCTAGAGATCCCCAAAGCGGCCAACCCTACGAGCAGTACTTC.

The CDR3 here is CASSHPSPQEQYF. As DNA, the CDR3 is TGTGCCAGCAGTCACCCATCCCCCCAGGAGCAGTACTTC. The rearrangement joins TRBV6-1 to TRBJ2-7, with D unresolved. CDR1 and CDR2 from the germline V gene are MNHNS and SASEGT. The CDR3 is 13 amino acids. Deletions cut 5 bases from V and 7 bases from J, with 15 bases between.

V and J are TRBV28 and TRBJ2-2; 8 bases are a match to TRBD1. The CDR3 contains 15 residues. Germline V gene sequence: CDR1 MDHEN, CDR2 SYDVKM. V dropped 5 bases and J dropped 6; count of bases not matched to a gene: 8. Here the CDR3 reads CASSPWTGPAGELFF. The CDR3 DNA reads as TGTGCCAGCAGTCCCTGGACAGGGCCCGCCGGGGAGCTGTTTTTT.

In its sample, this clonotype was seen many times. This chain connects TRBV13 to TRBJ2-7, with a tentative D call TRBD2 (5 bases). Looked up from germline, CDR1 is PRHDT and CDR2 is FYEKMQ (reference sequence). CDR3 length: 11 residues. V gave up 5 bases and J gave up 4 bases, with 6 bases separating them. The CDR3 DNA is TGTGCCAGCAGCGGACTTTACGAGCAGTACTTC. Protein sequence: CASSGLYEQYF. The variable domain in full, with the rest retrieved from reference TRBV13 and TRBJ2-7, is AAGVIQSPRHLIKEKRETATLKCYPIPRHDTVYWYQQGPGQDPQFLISFYEKMQSDKGSIPDRFSAQQFSDYHSELNMSSLELGDSALYFCASSGLYEQYFGPGTRLTVT.